These 20 T cell receptor beta chains originate from one sample sequenced in a study of T cell repertoires in cytomegalovirus infection. TCRdb re-derived calls from the reads in MiXCR, one entry per CDR3 protein. The profile covers under 350,000 distinct CDR3 sequences, with approximately 9.5% appearing a single time and 3.5% to 4.5% taken by the ten largest. Sequences were obtained from PBMCs. These receptors came from a human donor in good health (CMV status not recorded). Some clones in this sample may be carry-over from other donors' samples.

This chain links TRBV29-1 with TRBJ2-1; TRBD1 matches at 7 bases. From germline, CDR1 is SQVTM and CDR2 ANQGSEA. The V gene end was trimmed by 7 bases and the J gene end by 3 bases; junction bases not matched to a gene: 6. CDR3 size: 13 residues. Here the CDR3 reads CSGTGESYNEQFF. The DNA for the CDR3 is TGCAGCGGAACAGGGGAAAGCTACAATGAGCAGTTCTTC.

A few counts support this clonotype. The chain employs TRBV12-3 or TRBV12-4 and TRBJ2-7; D remains unclear. Deletions cut 4 bases from V and 4 bases from J, with 11 bases between. The CDR3 runs 13 residues. The CDR3 region is CASSSRIQYEQYF. The CDR3 DNA follows: TGTGCCAGCAGTTCTCGAATTCAATACGAGCAGTACTTC.

The chain combines TRBV11-2 with TRBJ2-1; D possibly matches TRBD1 or TRBD2 (5 bases each). CDR1 is SGHAT, CDR2 FQNNGV, per germline. Trimming removed 5 bases from V and 8 bases from J, with 16 bases in between. CDR3 length: 14 residues. The CDR3 region is CASSPWGSGDEQFF. The DNA of the CDR3 is TGTGCCAGCAGCCCTTGGGGGAGTGGGGATGAGCAGTTCTTC.

This chain links TRBV27 with TRBJ2-7, with TRBD1 matching over 9 bases. The CDR3 contains 13 residues. Germline V CDR1 and CDR2: MNHEY, SMNVEV (reference sequence). V shed 5 bases, J shed 6 bases, and the junction held 5 bases outside the gene matches. The CDR3 coding sequence is TGTGCCAGCAGTCCTGGGACAGGGTCCGAGCAGTACTTC. Translation: CASSPGTGSEQYF.

This clonotype was seen ten or more times. CDR3 coding DNA: TGTGCCAGCAGTAACCCAGGGGGCAGCAATCAGCCCCAGCATTTT. Its protein product is CASSNPGGSNQPQHF. This chain links TRBV12-3 or TRBV12-4 with TRBJ1-5, with 8 bases lining up with TRBD1. This CDR3 has 15 amino acids. The V segment lost 5 bases and the J segment 1 base; nucleotides outside the gene matches: 4.

This clonotype was found many times. The CDR3 loop reads CSAPPGAGGGETQYF. CDR3 sequence (DNA): TGCAGTGCTCCCCCGGGAGCGGGAGGGGGAGAGACCCAGTACTTC. The chain uses TRBV20-1 and TRBJ2-5; 10 nucleotides line up with TRBD2. The CDR3 runs to 15 residues. Germline CDR1 and CDR2: DFQATT and SNEGSKA (reference sequence). V lost 5 bases, J lost 4 bases, and 10 bases stayed unmatched.

This clonotype was seen only a few times. The chain couples TRBV4-2 to TRBJ2-1; D ambiguous. CDR1 is LGHNA and CDR2 is YNFKEQ in the germline V gene. With 1 base removed from V and 0 bases from J, the gap between germline ends came to 10 bases. This CDR3 contains 16 residues. DNA for the CDR3: TGTGCCAGCAGCCAAGGGGTGGCATCCTCCTACAATGAGCAGTTCTTC. Its translation: CASSQGVASSYNEQFF.

This clonotype was recorded many times. The chain employs TRBV19 and TRBJ2-3; D unresolved. Looked up from germline, CDR1 is LNHDA and CDR2 is SQIVND (reference sequence). V was shortened by 6 bases and J by 0 bases, with 16 bases between the two germline ends. This CDR3 spans 16 amino acids. For the CDR3, the DNA is TGTGCCAGTAGCGACTTAGTACCCTCTAGCACAGATACGCAGTATTTT. Amino acid sequence: CASSDLVPSSTDTQYF.

This clonotype was observed many times. This chain uses TRBV7-2 with TRBJ2-7; 10 bases are shared with TRBD1. CDR1 and CDR2 (germline): SGHTA, FQGNSA. V lost 7 bases and J lost 0; bases outside the gene matches: 6. The CDR3 sequence is 15 residues long. Here the CDR3 reads CASIVGQGNSYEQYF. DNA for the CDR3: TGTGCCAGCATCGTGGGACAGGGGAACTCCTACGAGCAGTACTTC.

The CDR3 here is CASSQKQGSNQPQHF. CDR3 DNA sequence: TGCGCCAGCAGCCAAAAACAGGGGAGCAATCAGCCCCAGCATTTT. J is TRBJ1-5 and V is TRBV4-1, with 7 bases fitting TRBD1. The CDR3 sequence is 15 residues long. V shed 2 bases, J shed 1 base, and the junction held 2 bases outside the gene matches. Germline CDR1 and CDR2: MGHRA and YSYEKL.

CDR3 loop: CASRTGTGRTGELFF. The DNA of the CDR3 is TGTGCCAGCAGAACCGGGACAGGGCGGACCGGGGAGCTGTTTTTT. The chain couples TRBV5-4 to TRBJ2-2; 9 bases are a match to TRBD1. The CDR3 length is 15 residues. With V trimmed by 5 bases and J by 5 bases, 7 bases remained unmatched. CDR1 and CDR2 from the germline V gene are SGHNT and YYREEE (reference sequence).

This clonotype was seen a few times. V and J are TRBV12-3 or TRBV12-4 and TRBJ2-6; D unresolved. V was cut by 2 bases and J by 0 bases, with 5 bases left in between. This CDR3 is built from 15 residues. DNA for the CDR3: TGTGCCAGCAGTTTATGGAACTCTGGGGCCAACGTCCTGACTTTC. Its translation is CASSLWNSGANVLTF.

The chain uses TRBV27 and TRBJ1-5; D is undetermined. Trimming shortened V by 8 bases and J by 0 bases, and 17 bases separated the two germline ends. The CDR3 runs 16 residues. CDR1 and CDR2 from the germline V gene are MNHEY and SMNVEV (reference sequence). CDR3 nucleotides: TGTGCCAGCGGAGGTGGGCAGAGCTATAGCAATCAGCCCCAGCATTTT. Translating it yields CASGGGQSYSNQPQHF.

This clonotype was detected ten times or more. The V gene is TRBV11-2, the J gene TRBJ1-1, with unresolved D. The germline V and J ends were trimmed by 1 base and 2 bases, with 8 bases remaining between them. Germline CDR1 SGHAT, CDR2 FQNNGV. CDR3 length: 14 residues. The CDR3 spells CASSLVVINTEAFF. CDR3 DNA sequence: TGTGCCAGCAGCTTAGTGGTCATAAACACTGAAGCTTTCTTT.

This clonotype was seen many times. The chain links TRBV7-8 to TRBJ2-7; tentative D call: TRBD2 (5 bases). The germline gives CDR1 SGHVS, CDR2 FQNEAQ. V was shortened by 2 bases and J by 2 bases, with 22 bases between the two germline ends. This CDR3 has 18 residues. CDR3 nucleotide sequence: TGTGCCAGCAGCTTAATATTATCTACAAGCGGTACTACCTACGAGCAGTACTTC. As protein: CASSLILSTSGTTYEQYF.

V is TRBV15 and J is TRBJ2-6; 7 bases match TRBD1. The germline V gene encodes CDR1 LNHNV and CDR2 YYDKDF (reference sequence). The CDR3 contains 18 residues. V shed 3 bases and J 0 bases; nucleotides not matched to a gene: 8. The CDR3 region is CATSRSGTASSGANVLTF. The CDR3 region has the DNA TGTGCCACCAGCAGGTCCGGGACAGCGTCCTCTGGGGCCAACGTCCTGACTTTC. The full variable domain, completed using reference TRBV15 and TRBJ2-6, is DAMVIQNPRYQVTQFGKPVTLSCSQTLNHNVMYWYQQKSSQAPKLLFHYYDKDFNNEADTPDNFQSRRPNTSFCFLDIRSPGLGDTAMYLCATSRSGTASSGANVLTFGAGSRLTVL.

This clonotype was seen many times. V is TRBV7-2 and J is TRBJ1-1, with D perhaps TRBD1 (6 bases). Germline CDR1 and CDR2: SGHTA and FQGNSA. Deletions cut 5 bases from V and 5 bases from J, with 12 bases between. CDR3 length equals 13 residues. CDR3: CASSPWRGTEAFF. CDR3 sequence (DNA): TGTGCCAGCAGCCCTTGGAGGGGGACTGAAGCTTTCTTT.

The rearrangement uses TRBV7-3 and TRBJ1-1; D not certain. Germline V gene data show CDR1 as SGHTA and CDR2 as FQGTGA. The V end was cut by 0 bases, the J end by 0 bases, with 8 bases between. The CDR3 runs 15 residues. The CDR3 loop is CASSLTSLMNTEAFF. DNA of the CDR3: TGTGCCAGCAGCTTAACGTCACTCATGAACACTGAAGCTTTCTTT. Full variable domain (rest looked up from reference TRBV7-3 and TRBJ1-1): GAGVSQTPSNKVTEKGKYVELRCDPISGHTALYWYRQSLGQGPEFLIYFQGTGAADDSGLPNDRFFAVRPEGSVSTLKIQRTERGDSAVYLCASSLTSLMNTEAFFGQGTRLTVV.

The chain recombines TRBV6-2 or TRBV6-3 with TRBJ2-7, with D tentatively TRBD2 (5 bases). Between the trimmed V and J ends, which lost 5 bases and 3 bases, there was a span of 14 bases. CDR1 and CDR2 from the germline V gene are MNHEY and SVGEGT. CDR3 length equals 14 residues. The CDR3 coding sequence is TGTGCCAGCAGTCCCGGACTTTTCCTCTACGAGCAGTACTTC. Encoded protein: CASSPGLFLYEQYF.

This clonotype showed up many times. One end of the junction is discordant with germline, which a read error may explain. The rearrangement links TRBV10-2 to TRBJ2-1, with 15 positions matching TRBD2. CDR3 length equals 17 residues. The germline gives CDR1 WSHSY, CDR2 SAAADI. This CDR3 reads CASRESGTSGGKREQFF. CDR3 in DNA: TGCGCCAGCAGGGAGTCCGGGACTAGCGGGGGGAAGCGTGAGCAGTTCTTC.